This T cell receptor beta chain was sequenced in a study of patients and donors after allogeneic stem cell transplantation. By sample fraction, this clonotype is medium-sized. TCRdb used MiXCR to reprocess the RT-PCR reads, holding one entry per CDR3 protein. This sample yields roughly 4,200 distinct CDR3 sequences, of which roughly 26% are seen a single time; around 15% belongs to the top ten. The origin of this receptor is a human donor who was either an allogeneic HSCT recipient or a stem cell or donor lymphocyte infusion donor (not recorded which). It is not recorded whose cells these are; they may come from a transplant donor. Sequenced material: blood, either unsorted or a sorted T cell fraction (not recorded which).

In DNA form, the CDR3 reads TGTGCCAGCAGCTTAACCGGGGCTAGCGGGAATCAAGAGACCCAGTACTTC. Residues: CASSLTGASGNQETQYF. The V call is TRBV11-2, the J call TRBJ2-5; the match to TRBD2 covers 9 bases. This CDR3 contains 17 residues. The ends lost 2 bases at V and 2 bases at J; junction bases unmatched: 9. In germline, CDR1 is SGHAT, CDR2 FQNNGV.